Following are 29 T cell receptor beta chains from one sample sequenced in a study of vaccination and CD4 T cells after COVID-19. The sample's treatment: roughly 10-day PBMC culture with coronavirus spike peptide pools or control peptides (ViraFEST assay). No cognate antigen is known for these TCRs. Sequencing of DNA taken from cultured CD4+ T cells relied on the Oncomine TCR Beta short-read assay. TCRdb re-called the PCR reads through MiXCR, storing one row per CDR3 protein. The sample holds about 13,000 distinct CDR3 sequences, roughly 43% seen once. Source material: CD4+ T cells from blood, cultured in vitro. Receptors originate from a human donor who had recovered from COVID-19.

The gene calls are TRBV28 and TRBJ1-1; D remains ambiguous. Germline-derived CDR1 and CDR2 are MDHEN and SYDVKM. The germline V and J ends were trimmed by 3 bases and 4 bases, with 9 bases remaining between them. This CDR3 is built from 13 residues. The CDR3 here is CASSLMSTTEAFF. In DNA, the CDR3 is TGTGCCAGCAGTTTGATGAGTACCACTGAAGCTTTCTTT.

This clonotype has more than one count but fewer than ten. The CDR3 nucleotides are TGTGCCAGCAGCTTAGGCGACCCTAGGATGGGAGAGACCCAGTACTTC. Its translation is CASSLGDPRMGETQYF. The V and J genes are TRBV7-2 and TRBJ2-5; D is unresolved. The CDR3 is 16 amino acids. V lost 1 base to trimming and J lost 4 bases, with 16 bases between them. CDR1 and CDR2 from the germline V gene are SGHTA and FQGNSA.

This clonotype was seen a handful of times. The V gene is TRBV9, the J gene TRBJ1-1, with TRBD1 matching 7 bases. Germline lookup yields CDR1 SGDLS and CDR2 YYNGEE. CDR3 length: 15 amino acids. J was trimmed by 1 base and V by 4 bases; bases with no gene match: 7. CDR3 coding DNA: TGTGCCAGCAGCCGGGCGGAGGGGGCGAACACTGAAGCTTTCTTT. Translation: CASSRAEGANTEAFF.

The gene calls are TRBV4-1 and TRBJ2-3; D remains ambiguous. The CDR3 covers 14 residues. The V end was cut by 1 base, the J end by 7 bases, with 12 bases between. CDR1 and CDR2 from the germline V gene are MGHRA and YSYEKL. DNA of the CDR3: TGCGCCAGCAGCCAAGCAATAACCGGGTATACGCAGTATTTT. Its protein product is CASSQAITGYTQYF.

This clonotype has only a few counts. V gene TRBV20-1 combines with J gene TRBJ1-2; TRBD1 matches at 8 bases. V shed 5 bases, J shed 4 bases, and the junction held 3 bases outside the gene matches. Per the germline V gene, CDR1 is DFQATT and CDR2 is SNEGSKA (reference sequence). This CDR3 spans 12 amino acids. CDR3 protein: CSADRGSYGYTF. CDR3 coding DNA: TGCAGTGCTGACAGGGGTTCCTATGGCTACACCTTC.

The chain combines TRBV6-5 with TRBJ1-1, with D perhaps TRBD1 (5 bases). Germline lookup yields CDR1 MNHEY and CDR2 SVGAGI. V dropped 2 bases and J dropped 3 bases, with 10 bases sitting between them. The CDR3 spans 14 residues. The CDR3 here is CASSYRQTYTEAFF. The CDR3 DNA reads TGTGCCAGCAGTTACCGACAGACATACACTGAAGCTTTCTTT.

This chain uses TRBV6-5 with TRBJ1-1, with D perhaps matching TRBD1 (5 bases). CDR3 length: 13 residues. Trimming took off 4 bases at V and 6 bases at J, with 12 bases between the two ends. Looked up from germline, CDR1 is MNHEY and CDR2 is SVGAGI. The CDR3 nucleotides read TGTGCCAGCAGTTCAGGGACCACCCCTGAAGCTTTCTTT. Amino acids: CASSSGTTPEAFF.

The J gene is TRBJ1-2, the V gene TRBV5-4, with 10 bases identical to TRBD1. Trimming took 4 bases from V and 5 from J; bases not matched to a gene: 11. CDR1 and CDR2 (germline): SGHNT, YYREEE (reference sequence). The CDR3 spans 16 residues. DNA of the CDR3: TGTGCCAGCAGCCAAGCCGGGACAGGGGAAGATTATGGCTACACCTTC. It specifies CASSQAGTGEDYGYTF.

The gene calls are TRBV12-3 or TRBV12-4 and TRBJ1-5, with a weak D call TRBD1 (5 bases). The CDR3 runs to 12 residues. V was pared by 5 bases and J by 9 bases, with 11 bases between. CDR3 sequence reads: CASSLPGLPQHF. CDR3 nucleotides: TGTGCCAGCAGTCTCCCAGGGTTGCCCCAGCATTTT.

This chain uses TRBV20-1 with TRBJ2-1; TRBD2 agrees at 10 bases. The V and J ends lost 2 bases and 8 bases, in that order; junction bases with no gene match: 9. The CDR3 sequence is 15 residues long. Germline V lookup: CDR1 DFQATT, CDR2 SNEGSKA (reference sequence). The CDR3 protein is CSARRPLAGVYEQFF. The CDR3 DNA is TGCAGTGCTAGAAGACCCCTAGCGGGAGTCTATGAGCAGTTCTTC.

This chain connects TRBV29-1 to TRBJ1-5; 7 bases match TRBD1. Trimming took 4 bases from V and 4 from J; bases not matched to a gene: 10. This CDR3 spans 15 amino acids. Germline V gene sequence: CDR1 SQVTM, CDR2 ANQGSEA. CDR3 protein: CSVGVGGTENQPQHF. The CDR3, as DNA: TGCAGCGTTGGGGTTGGCGGGACAGAGAATCAGCCCCAGCATTTT.

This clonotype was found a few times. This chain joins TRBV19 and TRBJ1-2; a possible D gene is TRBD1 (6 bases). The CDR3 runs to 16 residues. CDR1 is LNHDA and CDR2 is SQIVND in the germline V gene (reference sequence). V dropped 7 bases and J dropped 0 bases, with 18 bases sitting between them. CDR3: CASTEGLGASNYGYTF. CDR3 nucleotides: TGTGCCAGTACGGAGGGTTTGGGGGCCTCTAACTATGGCTACACCTTC.

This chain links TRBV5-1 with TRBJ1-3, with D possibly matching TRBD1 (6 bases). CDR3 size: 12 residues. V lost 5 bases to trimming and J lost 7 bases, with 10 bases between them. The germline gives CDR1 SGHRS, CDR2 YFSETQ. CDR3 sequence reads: CASSPTGNTIYF. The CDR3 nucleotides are TGCGCCAGCAGTCCAACAGGGAACACCATATATTTT.

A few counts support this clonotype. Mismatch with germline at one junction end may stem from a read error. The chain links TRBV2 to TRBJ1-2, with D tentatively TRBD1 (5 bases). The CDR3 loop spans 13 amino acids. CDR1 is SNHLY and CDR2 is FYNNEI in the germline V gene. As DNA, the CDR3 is TGTGCCAGCAGCGAAGGAGACAGCTATGGCTACACCTTC. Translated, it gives CASSEGDSYGYTF.

The DNA for the CDR3 is TGTGCCGTACGGGGGGGAGGGTCCTATAATTCACCCCTCCACTTT. Protein sequence: CAVRGGGSYNSPLHF. The chain is built from TRBV27 and TRBJ1-6; possible D gene TRBD1, 5 bases. The CDR3 length is 15 residues. The germline V and J ends were trimmed by 11 bases and 1 base, with 15 bases remaining between them. The germline V gene has CDR1 MNHEY and CDR2 SMNVEV (reference sequence).

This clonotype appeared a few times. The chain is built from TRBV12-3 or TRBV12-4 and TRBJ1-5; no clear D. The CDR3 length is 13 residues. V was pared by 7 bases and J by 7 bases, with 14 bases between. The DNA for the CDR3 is TGTGCCAGCAATTCGGCTGAGCGACAGCCCCAGCATTTT. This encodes CASNSAERQPQHF.

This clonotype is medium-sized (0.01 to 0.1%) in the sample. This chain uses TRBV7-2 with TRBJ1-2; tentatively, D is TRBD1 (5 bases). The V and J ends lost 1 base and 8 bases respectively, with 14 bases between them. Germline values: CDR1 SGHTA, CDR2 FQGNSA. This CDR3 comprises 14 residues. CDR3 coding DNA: TGTGCCAGCAGCTTAGGGGGCGCGTCTCGGGGCTACACCTTC. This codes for CASSLGGASRGYTF.

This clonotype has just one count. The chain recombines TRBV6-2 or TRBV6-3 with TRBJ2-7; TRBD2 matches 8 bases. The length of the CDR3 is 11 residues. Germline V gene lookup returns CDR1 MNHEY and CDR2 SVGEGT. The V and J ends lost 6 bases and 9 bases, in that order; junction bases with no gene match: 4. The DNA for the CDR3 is TGTGCCAGCAGCGAACTAGCGGTGCAGTACTTC. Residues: CASSELAVQYF.

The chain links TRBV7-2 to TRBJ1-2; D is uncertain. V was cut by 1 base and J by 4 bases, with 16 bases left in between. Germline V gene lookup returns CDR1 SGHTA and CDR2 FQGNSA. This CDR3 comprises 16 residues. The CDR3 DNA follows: TGTGCCAGCAGCTTAGAGGTCACCCCGGGCCCCTATGGCTACACCTTC. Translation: CASSLEVTPGPYGYTF.

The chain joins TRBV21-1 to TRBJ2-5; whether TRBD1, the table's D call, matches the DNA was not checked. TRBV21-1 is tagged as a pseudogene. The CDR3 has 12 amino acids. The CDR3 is CASTWGRQTQYF. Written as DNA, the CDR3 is TGTGCCAGCACATGGGGGCGTCAGACCCAGTACTTC.

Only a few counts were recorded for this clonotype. CDR3 coding DNA: TGTGCCAGCAGGGGGGAGGGGATTAGCAATCAGCCCCAGCATTTT. Its protein is CASRGEGISNQPQHF. The chain combines TRBV6-1 with TRBJ1-5; tentative D call: TRBD1 (5 bases). V gave up 6 bases and J gave up 0 bases, with 12 bases separating them. The CDR3 loop spans 15 amino acids. Germline-derived CDR1 and CDR2 are MNHNS and SASEGT.

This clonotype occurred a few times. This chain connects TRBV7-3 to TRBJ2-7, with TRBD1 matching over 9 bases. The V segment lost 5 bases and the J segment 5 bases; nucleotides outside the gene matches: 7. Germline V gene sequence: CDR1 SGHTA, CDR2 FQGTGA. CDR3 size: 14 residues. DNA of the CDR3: TGTGCCAGCAGCCCCGGGACAGGGTCTCACGAGCAGTACTTC. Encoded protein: CASSPGTGSHEQYF. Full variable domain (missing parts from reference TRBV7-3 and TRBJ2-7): GAGVSQTPSNKVTEKGKYVELRCDPISGHTALYWYRQSLGQGPEFLIYFQGTGAADDSGLPNDRFFAVRPEGSVSTLKIQRTERGDSAVYLCASSPGTGSHEQYFGPGTRLTVT.

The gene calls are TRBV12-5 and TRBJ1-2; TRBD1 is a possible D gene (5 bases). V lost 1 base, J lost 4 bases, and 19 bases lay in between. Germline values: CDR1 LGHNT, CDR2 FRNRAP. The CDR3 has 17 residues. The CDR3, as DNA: TGTGCTAGTGGTTTGGGGCTTGGGAAGGGGCAAAGCTATGGCTACACCTTC. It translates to CASGLGLGKGQSYGYTF.

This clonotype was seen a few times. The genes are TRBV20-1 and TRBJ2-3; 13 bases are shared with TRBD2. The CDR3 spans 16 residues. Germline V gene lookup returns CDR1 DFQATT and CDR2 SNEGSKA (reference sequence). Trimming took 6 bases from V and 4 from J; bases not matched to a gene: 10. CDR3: CSASGLAGLRADTQYF. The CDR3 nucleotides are TGCAGTGCATCGGGACTAGCGGGGTTACGGGCAGATACGCAGTATTTT.

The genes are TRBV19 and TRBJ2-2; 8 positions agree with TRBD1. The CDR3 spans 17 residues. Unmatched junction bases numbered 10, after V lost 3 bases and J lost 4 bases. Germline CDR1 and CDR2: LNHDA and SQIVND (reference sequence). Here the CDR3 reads CASSIYKWTGSTGELFF. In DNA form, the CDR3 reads TGTGCCAGTAGTATTTACAAATGGACAGGGTCCACCGGGGAGCTGTTTTTT. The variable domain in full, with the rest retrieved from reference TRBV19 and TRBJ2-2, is DGGITQSPKYLFRKEGQNVTLSCEQNLNHDAMYWYRQDPGQGLRLIYYSQIVNDFQKGDIAEGYSVSREKKESFPLTVTSAQKNPTAFYLCASSIYKWTGSTGELFFGEGSRLTVL.

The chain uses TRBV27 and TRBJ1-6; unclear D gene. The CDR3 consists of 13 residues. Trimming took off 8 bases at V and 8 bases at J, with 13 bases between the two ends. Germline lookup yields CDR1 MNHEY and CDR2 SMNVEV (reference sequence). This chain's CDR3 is CASRVGLYSPLHF. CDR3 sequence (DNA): TGTGCCAGCCGAGTGGGTTTGTATTCACCCCTCCACTTT.

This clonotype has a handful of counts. The CDR3 sequence is CASSTRTDTQYF. The CDR3 bases are TGTGCCAGCAGCACAAGAACAGATACGCAGTATTTT. The J gene is TRBJ2-3, the V gene TRBV7-2, with D unclear. CDR3 size: 12 residues. CDR1 and CDR2 (germline): SGHTA, FQGNSA. Trimming removed 5 bases from V and 3 bases from J, with 6 bases in between.

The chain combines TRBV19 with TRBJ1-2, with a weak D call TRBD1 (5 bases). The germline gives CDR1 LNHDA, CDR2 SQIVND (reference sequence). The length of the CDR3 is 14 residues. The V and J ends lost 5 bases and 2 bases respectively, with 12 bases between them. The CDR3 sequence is CASSSWDGNYGYTF. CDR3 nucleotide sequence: TGTGCCAGTAGTTCCTGGGACGGGAACTATGGCTACACCTTC. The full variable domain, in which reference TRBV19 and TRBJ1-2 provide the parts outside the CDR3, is DGGITQSPKYLFRKEGQNVTLSCEQNLNHDAMYWYRQDPGQGLRLIYYSQIVNDFQKGDIAEGYSVSREKKESFPLTVTSAQKNPTAFYLCASSSWDGNYGYTFGSGTRLTVV.

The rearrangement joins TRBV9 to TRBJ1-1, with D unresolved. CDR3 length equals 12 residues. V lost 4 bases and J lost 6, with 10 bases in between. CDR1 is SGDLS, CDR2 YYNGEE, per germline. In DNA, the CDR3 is TGTGCCAGCAGCTCCGAGGGTCCTGAAGCTTTCTTT. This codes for CASSSEGPEAFF.